The 21 T cell receptor beta chains reported below all come from one sample, sequenced in a study of cytomegalovirus exposure and HLA in healthy donors listed by TCRdb under 2017. To prepare the library, the immunoSEQ multiplex PCR assay was applied. A mixture of 60 forward primers for TCR Vbeta segments and 13 reverse primers for TCR Jbeta segments was used in the multiplex PCR. Here the immuneACCESS table is served through TCRdb, limited to in-frame sequences with V and J called. Missing clones are a known gap in these copies; in checked studies unresolved V genes cover under half, and the rest lacks a known reason. Here the sample has approximately 100,000 clones; 76% occur a single time. The top ten clones comprise 9% to 15% of the sample. The sequencing input was PBMCs. These receptor sequences come from a middle-aged woman in good health and CMV-seropositive.

In this sample, this clone turned up a few times. The CDR3 is CASSSRQALLYNEQFF. The CDR3 coding sequence is TGCGCCAGCAGCTCCAGACAGGCCCTCCTTTACAATGAGCAGTTCTTC. V usage is TRBV5-1 and J usage is TRBJ2-1; maybe TRBD1 (6 bases). Germline CDR1 reads SGHRS; CDR2 reads YFSETQ. There are 16 residues in the CDR3. Between the trimmed V and J ends, which lost 3 bases and 4 bases, there was a span of 17 bases.

V is TRBV27 and J is TRBJ1-4; no firm D call. The V end lost 3 bases, the J end lost 6 bases, and 11 bases lay between the germline ends. From germline, CDR1 is MNHEY and CDR2 SMNVEV (reference sequence). The CDR3 sequence is 14 residues long. The DNA for the CDR3 is TGTGCCAGCAGTTTTGCCGGCCGGGATGAAAAACTGTTTTTT. Protein sequence: CASSFAGRDEKLFF.

CDR3 sequence reads: CSVAHGIYGYTF. In DNA form, the CDR3 reads TGCAGCGTTGCCCACGGTATCTATGGCTACACCTTC. The rearrangement uses TRBV29-1 and TRBJ1-2; D not resolved. CDR3 size: 12 residues. CDR1 is SQVTM and CDR2 is ANQGSEA in the germline V gene. V lost 4 bases and J lost 4, with 10 bases in between.

The chain couples TRBV30 to TRBJ1-2, with D unclear. The germline V gene has CDR1 GTSNPN and CDR2 SVGIG (reference sequence). The CDR3 is 14 residues long. V was pared by 2 bases and J by 5 bases, with 15 bases between. The CDR3 sequence is CAWSPYSGPYGYTF. CDR3 nucleotides: TGTGCCTGGAGTCCATACAGTGGGCCATATGGCTACACCTTC.

V is TRBV27 and J is TRBJ1-1, with TRBD1 as a possible D gene (6 bases). V dropped 6 bases and J dropped 1 base, with 12 bases sitting between them. The CDR3 loop spans 14 amino acids. In germline, CDR1 is MNHEY, CDR2 SMNVEV (reference sequence). In DNA form, the CDR3 reads TGTGCCAGCAGGGGAGACAGGACGAACACTGAAGCTTTCTTT. It translates to CASRGDRTNTEAFF.

The chain carries TRBV11-2 and TRBJ2-6; possibly TRBD2 for D (5 bases). The CDR3 is 16 amino acids. V gave up 6 bases and J gave up 3 bases, with 15 bases separating them. The germline gives CDR1 SGHAT, CDR2 FQNNGV. This CDR3 is CASRSGADGGANVLTF. The DNA for the CDR3 is TGTGCCAGCAGAAGTGGAGCGGATGGTGGGGCCAACGTCCTGACTTTC.

This clone was seen a single time. The J gene is TRBJ1-1, the V gene TRBV5-1; 7 nucleotides align to TRBD1. The CDR3 contains 16 residues. V shed 5 bases, J shed 4 bases, and the junction held 14 bases outside the gene matches. Germline V gene data show CDR1 as SGHRS and CDR2 as YFSETQ. CDR3 nucleotides: TGCGCCAGCAGTGATCGACAGGGAAGCTTTTTCACTGAAGCTTTCTTT. This translates into CASSDRQGSFFTEAFF. Full variable domain (remainder filled in from reference TRBV5-1 and TRBJ1-1): KAGVTQTPRYLIKTRGQQVTLSCSPISGHRSVSWYQQTPGQGLQFLFEYFSETQRNKGNFPGRFSGRQFSNSRSEMNVSTLELGDSALYLCASSDRQGSFFTEAFFGQGTRLTVV.

Only a few counts were recorded for this clone. This rearrangement joins TRBV5-6 to TRBJ1-4; no clear D gene. With 3 bases removed from V and 3 bases from J, the gap between germline ends came to 21 bases. This CDR3 has 18 amino acids. Germline CDR1 reads SGHDT; CDR2 reads YYEEEE. CDR3 residues: CASSSDPYRWQANEKLFF. The CDR3 nucleotides are TGTGCCAGCAGCTCCGACCCATATAGGTGGCAGGCTAATGAAAAACTGTTTTTT. The full variable domain, with the rest looked up from reference TRBV5-6 and TRBJ1-4, is DAGVTQSPTHLIKTRGQQVTLRCSPKSGHDTVSWYQQALGQGPQFIFQYYEEEERQRGNFPDRFSGHQFPNYSSELNVNALLLGDSALYLCASSSDPYRWQANEKLFFGSGTQLSVL.

This sequence joins TRBV27 and TRBJ2-1, with TRBD1 identical over 8 bases. Losses at the gene ends were 2 bases for V and 7 bases for J; bases not matched to a gene: 7. The CDR3 length is 15 residues. In germline, CDR1 is MNHEY, CDR2 SMNVEV (reference sequence). In DNA, the CDR3 is TGTGCCAGCAGTTTACGGACAGGGAGAGAAAATGAGCAGTTCTTC. Translating it yields CASSLRTGRENEQFF.

This chain links TRBV5-1 with TRBJ2-1; possible D gene TRBD1, 6 bases. CDR1 and CDR2 from the germline V gene are SGHRS and YFSETQ. The V gene lost 3 bases and the J gene lost 4 bases, with 20 bases spanning the gap. The CDR3 consists of 17 residues. CDR3 sequence reads: CASSYKPPGTLYNEQFF. The CDR3, as DNA: TGCGCCAGCAGCTACAAACCCCCAGGGACACTGTACAATGAGCAGTTCTTC.

The genes are TRBV6-1 and TRBJ2-7; 9 nucleotides agree with TRBD1. Trimming cost V 8 bases and J 4 bases; bases outside gene matches: 12. The CDR3 is made up of 15 amino acids. Germline CDR1 MNHNS, CDR2 SASEGT. Here the CDR3 DNA reads TGTGCCAGCCGCCCTTCACAGGGGGCGAGGTACGAGCAGTACTTC. Encoded protein: CASRPSQGARYEQYF.

This chain joins TRBV11-2 and TRBJ1-1, with TRBD1 as a possible D gene (5 bases). Germline V lookup: CDR1 SGHAT, CDR2 FQNNGV. V was shortened by 3 bases and J by 1 base, with 9 bases between the two germline ends. This CDR3 has 14 amino acids. The DNA of the CDR3 is TGTGCCAGCAGCTTTCGCGACAGGAACACTGAAGCTTTCTTT. Protein: CASSFRDRNTEAFF.

The chain employs TRBV4-2 and TRBJ2-3; 9 bases match TRBD2. V trimming: 5 bases; J trimming: 4 bases; junction bases outside the gene matches: 7. This CDR3 comprises 15 residues. Germline V gene data show CDR1 as LGHNA and CDR2 as YNFKEQ. CDR3 sequence: CASSSQRGVPDTQYF. CDR3 in DNA: TGTGCCAGCAGCTCCCAGCGGGGGGTTCCAGATACGCAGTATTTT.

This chain joins TRBV30 and TRBJ1-2; tentatively, D is TRBD1 (5 bases). The CDR3 covers 16 residues. Germline V gene lookup returns CDR1 GTSNPN and CDR2 SVGIG (reference sequence). Trimming removed 0 bases from V and 6 bases from J, with 20 bases in between. CDR3 protein: CAWSVGKVRVGDGYTF. The CDR3 DNA reads TGTGCCTGGAGTGTAGGGAAAGTCAGGGTAGGAGATGGCTACACCTTC.

The CDR3 spells CASSQGQGAYEKLFF. In nucleotides, the CDR3 is TGCGCCAGCAGCCAGGGACAGGGGGCGTATGAAAAACTGTTTTTT. V usage is TRBV5-1 and J usage is TRBJ1-4; 12 bases are a match to TRBD1. There are 15 residues in the CDR3. Germline V gives CDR1 SGHRS, CDR2 YFSETQ. J was trimmed by 6 bases and V by 4 bases; bases with no gene match: 4. The full variable domain, completed using reference TRBV5-1 and TRBJ1-4, is KAGVTQTPRYLIKTRGQQVTLSCSPISGHRSVSWYQQTPGQGLQFLFEYFSETQRNKGNFPGRFSGRQFSNSRSEMNVSTLELGDSALYLCASSQGQGAYEKLFFGSGTQLSVL.

The J gene is TRBJ2-3, the V gene TRBV10-3; TRBD2 aligns across 14 bases. The J segment lost 4 bases and the V segment lost 10 bases, leaving 7 bases of the junction unmatched. CDR1 and CDR2 from the germline V gene are ENHRY and SYGVKD. This CDR3 contains 15 residues. The CDR3 here is CATHPGLAGADTQYF. The DNA of the CDR3 is TGTGCCACCCATCCGGGACTAGCGGGGGCAGATACGCAGTATTTT.

In nucleotides, the CDR3 is TGTGCCAGCAGCTTAGATAGTAGAGGGACCCAGTACTTC. Its protein is CASSLDSRGTQYF. V usage is TRBV7-9 and J usage is TRBJ2-5, with unresolved D. Germline lookup yields CDR1 SEHNR and CDR2 FQNEAQ (reference sequence). The germline V and J ends were trimmed by 1 base and 7 bases, with 10 bases remaining between them. This CDR3 comprises 13 residues.

The V call is TRBV29-1, the J call TRBJ1-2, with 9 bases fitting TRBD1. V lost 4 bases to trimming and J lost 2 bases; unmatched junction nucleotides: 14. The V gene's germline CDR1 is SQVTM and CDR2 ANQGSEA. CDR3 length: 17 residues. For the CDR3, the DNA is TGCAGCGTTGGGAGGTTCGTGGGTGGGACAGGGAACTATGGCTACACCTTC. Its translation is CSVGRFVGGTGNYGYTF.

This chain uses TRBV7-9 with TRBJ2-2, with 10 bases fitting TRBD1. Trimming removed 5 bases from V and 5 bases from J; junction bases left unmatched: 2. The CDR3 contains 14 residues. CDR1 is SEHNR, CDR2 FQNEAQ, per germline (reference sequence). CDR3 sequence (DNA): TGTGCCAGCAGCCGGGACAGGGGTACCGGGGAGCTGTTTTTT. Its protein product is CASSRDRGTGELFF.

The gene calls are TRBV7-2 and TRBJ2-3; 12 bases line up with TRBD2. Unmatched junction bases numbered 4, after V lost 5 bases and J lost 1 base. CDR1 SGHTA and CDR2 FQGNSA come from the germline V gene. This CDR3 comprises 16 residues. CDR3 region: CASSRASGGGTDTQYF. The CDR3 nucleotides are TGTGCCAGCAGCCGGGCTAGCGGGGGGGGCACAGATACGCAGTATTTT. Full variable domain (missing parts from reference TRBV7-2 and TRBJ2-3): GAGVSQSPSNKVTEKGKDVELRCDPISGHTALYWYRQSLGQGLEFLIYFQGNSAPDKSGLPSDRFSAERTGGSVSTLTIQRTQQEDSAVYLCASSRASGGGTDTQYFGPGTRLTVL.

This clone was counted only a few times. The V and J genes are TRBV2 and TRBJ2-5, with D tentatively TRBD1 (6 bases). This CDR3 spans 14 amino acids. The germline V and J ends were trimmed by 4 bases and 1 base, with 10 bases remaining between them. CDR1 and CDR2 (germline): SNHLY, FYNNEI. The CDR3 sequence: CASSGRGIQETQYF. As DNA, the CDR3 is TGTGCCAGCAGTGGTAGGGGGATCCAAGAGACCCAGTACTTC. Full variable domain (outside the CDR3, taken from reference TRBV2 and TRBJ2-5): EPEVTQTPSHQVTQMGQEVILRCVPISNHLYFYWYRQILGQKVEFLVSFYNNEISEKSEIFDDQFSVERPDGSNFTLKIRSTKLEDSAMYFCASSGRGIQETQYFGPGTRLLVL.